The sequence of this T cell receptor (beta chain) was determined in a study of blood T cell repertoires in COVID-19. On the study more broadly: Sites across the United States, Italy and Spain contributed samples from acute and convalescent COVID-19. Sample material is recorded as cDNA or gDNA derived from T cells, B-cell-depleted T cells, or PBMCs.

In the source study's methods: Counts of nucleated cells, estimated from reference gene primer amplification, were obtained. Method: immunoSEQ multiplex PCR; TCRdb's copy keeps in-frame clones and lacks some. V and J calls and clone size are copied from that table; D and trimming were computed from the DNA. The sample consists of approximately 280,000 clones, around 89% of them appearing once. This receptor was taken from a man between 35 and 55 years old with acute or convalescent COVID-19. The material sequenced was peripheral blood.

This CDR3 reads CASSFRDLINEQFF. The CDR3 nucleotides read TGTGCCAGCAGCTTCCGGGACTTGATCAATGAGCAGTTCTTC. The gene calls are TRBV5-8 and TRBJ2-1; D is perhaps TRBD2 (6 bases). This CDR3 is built from 14 residues. Germline V gene data show CDR1 as SGHTS and CDR2 as YDEGEE. Trimming cost V 2 bases and J 6 bases, with 12 bases left between them.